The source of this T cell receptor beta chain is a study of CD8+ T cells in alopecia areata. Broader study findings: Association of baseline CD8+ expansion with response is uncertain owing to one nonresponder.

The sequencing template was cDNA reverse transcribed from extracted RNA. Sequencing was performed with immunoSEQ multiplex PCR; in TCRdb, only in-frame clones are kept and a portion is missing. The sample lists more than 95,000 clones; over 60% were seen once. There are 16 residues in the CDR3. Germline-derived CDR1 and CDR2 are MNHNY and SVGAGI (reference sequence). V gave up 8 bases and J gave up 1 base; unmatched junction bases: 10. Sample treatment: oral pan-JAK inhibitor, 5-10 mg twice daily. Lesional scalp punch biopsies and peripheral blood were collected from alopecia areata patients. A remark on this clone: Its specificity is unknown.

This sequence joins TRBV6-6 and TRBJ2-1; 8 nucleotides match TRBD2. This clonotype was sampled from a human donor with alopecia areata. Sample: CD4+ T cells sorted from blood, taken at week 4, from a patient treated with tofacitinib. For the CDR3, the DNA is TGTGCCAGCCTCGTTCGGGCGGGAGGTTCCTACAATGAGCAGTTCTTC. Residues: CASLVRAGGSYNEQFF.